This T cell receptor beta chain was observed in a study of identical twins. The table lists this clonotype with a few counts. Germline loops: CDR1 SGHRS, CDR2 YFSETQ. The CDR3 totals 19 residues. With 5 bases clipped from V and 3 bases from J, the junction kept 18 bases outside the gene matches. TCRdb re-called the 5' RACE reads through MiXCR, storing one row per CDR3 protein. Of about 1.7 million distinct CDR3 sequences in the sample, about 31% were seen once. The source is a newborn girl in good health. The chain couples TRBV5-1 to TRBJ2-1, with 9 bases lining up with TRBD2. Sequencing was carried out using cord blood. The chain's CDR3 is CASSLRLADFTRSYNEQFF. CDR3 nucleotides: TGCGCCAGCAGTCTTCGACTAGCGGACTTTACTAGAAGCTACAATGAGCAGTTCTTC.